This TCR beta chain was captured by sequencing in a study of blood T cell repertoires in COVID-19. Turning to the study itself: Donors in the United States, Italy and Spain gave samples during acute or convalescent COVID-19. Nucleic acid was either cDNA or gDNA, and it came from T cells, B-cell-depleted T cells, or PBMCs.

Some clones are missing from TCRdb's copy, which holds only in-frame ones; the method was immunoSEQ multiplex PCR. The table includes approximately 210,000 clones, 75% to 90% detected once. CDR3 length: 16 residues. V lost 3 bases, J lost 4 bases, and 15 bases lay in between. Germline CDR1 and CDR2: MNHNS and SASEGT. The sequence came from a human donor in a cohort sampled during active COVID-19. The source material was peripheral blood. The chain couples TRBV6-1 to TRBJ2-2, with D tentatively TRBD1 (5 bases). CDR3 coding DNA: TGTGCCAGCAGTGATTGGGCCAGGGCGTCCACCGGGGAGCTGTTTTTT. Protein: CASSDWARASTGELFF.